Presented here are 6 T cell receptor beta chains from one specimen sequenced in a study of early T cells in non-severe SARS-CoV-2 infection. MiXCR was run by TCRdb on the 5' RACE reads, yielding one entry per CDR3 protein. The sample carries about 77,000 distinct CDR3 sequences, 5% recorded once. Material: whole blood, obtained at baseline. The receptors shown here come from an adult who was a healthcare worker with PCR-confirmed SARS-CoV-2 infection or an uninfected control (not recorded which).

The chain has TRBV12-3 or TRBV12-4 and TRBJ2-3; D possibly corresponds to TRBD2 (5 bases). V gave up 7 bases and J gave up 3 bases, with 14 bases separating them. This CDR3 spans 14 amino acids. The CDR3 region is CASTFRRGTDTQYF. The CDR3, as DNA: TGTGCCAGCACCTTTAGGAGAGGGACAGATACGCAGTATTTT.

This clonotype showed up many times. V gene TRBV30 combines with J gene TRBJ1-3, with D possibly matching TRBD1 (5 bases). The germline CDR1 and CDR2 sequences are GTSNPN and SVGIG (reference sequence). The V end lost 2 bases, the J end lost 3 bases, and 8 bases lay between the germline ends. CDR3 size: 13 residues. The DNA of the CDR3 is TGTGCCTGGAGTTGGGGCAGTGGAAACACCATATATTTT. Translation: CAWSWGSGNTIYF.

This clonotype was recorded many times. The chain recombines TRBV6-6 with TRBJ2-6; D is unresolved. V dropped 5 bases and J dropped 4 bases, with 15 bases sitting between them. The germline gives CDR1 MNHNY, CDR2 SVGAGI (reference sequence). This CDR3 is 16 amino acids long. The CDR3 coding sequence is TGTGCCAGCAGTGATGGACCTCAGGCCGGGGCCAACGTCCTGACTTTC. Protein: CASSDGPQAGANVLTF.

This clonotype was recorded at least ten times. This rearrangement joins TRBV20-1 to TRBJ2-5; TRBD2 might be the D (6 bases). V lost 4 bases and J lost 6, with 15 bases in between. The CDR3 sequence is 13 residues long. Germline values: CDR1 DFQATT, CDR2 SNEGSKA (reference sequence). Here the CDR3 reads CSATQTSTKTQYF. The CDR3 nucleotides read TGCAGTGCTACCCAGACTAGTACAAAGACCCAGTACTTC.

The chain combines TRBV14 with TRBJ1-3; no clear D gene. CDR3 length: 16 residues. CDR1 and CDR2 (germline): SGHDN, FVKESK. V was shortened by 0 bases and J by 0 bases, with 9 bases between the two germline ends. CDR3 nucleotides: TGTGCCAGCAGCCAAGAAATATCCCGCTCTGGAAACACCATATATTTT. Its translation is CASSQEISRSGNTIYF. The full variable domain, its missing parts supplied by reference TRBV14 and TRBJ1-3, is EAGVTQFPSHSVIEKGQTVTLRCDPISGHDNLYWYRRVMGKEIKFLLHFVKESKQDESGMPNNRFLAERTGGTYSTLKVQPAELEDSGVYFCASSQEISRSGNTIYFGEGSWLTVV.

This clonotype was counted ten times or more. The chain links TRBV29-1 to TRBJ1-2, with 12 bases identical to TRBD1. Germline values: CDR1 SQVTM, CDR2 ANQGSEA. The CDR3 covers 11 residues. V lost 7 bases and J lost 11; bases outside the gene matches: 5. The CDR3 is CSEGTGGDYTF. The CDR3 nucleotides are TGCAGCGAGGGGACAGGGGGCGATTACACCTTC. Complete variable domain (other parts from reference TRBV29-1 and TRBJ1-2): SAVISQKPSRDICQRGTSLTIQCQVDSQVTMMFWYRQQPGQSLTLIATANQGSEATYESGFVIDKFPISRPNLTFSTLTVSNMSPEDSSIYLCSEGTGGDYTFGSGTRLTVV.